This T cell receptor beta chain was captured in a study of cytomegalovirus exposure and HLA in healthy donors. In the case of this clone: Its antigen is undetermined.

It was with 60 Vbeta and 13 Jbeta primers that the PCR ran. Clones were sequenced by immunoSEQ multiplex PCR, and TCRdb holds only the in-frame ones, with some missing. This table holds 90,000 to 120,000 clones, 79% found once. Trimming left V 4 bases short and J 4 bases short, with 20 bases between. This CDR3 is 16 amino acids long. The V gene's germline CDR1 is SGDLS and CDR2 YYNGEE. Whole-study findings and limits: In a later analysis, the majority of CMV-associated beta chains seemingly showed HLA restriction.

The V gene is TRBV9, the J gene TRBJ1-1; possibly TRBD1 for D (5 bases). The sequence was collected from a female donor in good health and CMV-seropositive. The sample was PBMCs. CDR3 nucleotides: TGTGCCAGCAGCCCCCGGGGGGAGAGATTGGGCACTGAAGCTTTCTTT. Encoded protein: CASSPRGERLGTEAFF.